Listed here are 15 T cell receptor beta chains from one sample, sequenced in a study of blood T cell repertoires in COVID-19. Clones were sequenced by immunoSEQ multiplex PCR, and TCRdb holds only the in-frame ones, with some missing. The sample has some 18,000 clones, under 95% seen once. The specimen sequenced was peripheral blood. The receptors shown here come from a human donor in a cohort sampled during active COVID-19.

As to this clone: At one of its ends the junction is not consistent with the germline gene, which may arise from a read error. This chain links TRBV10-1 with TRBJ1-2; D is unresolved. The CDR3 sequence is 16 residues long. Germline V gene lookup returns CDR1 WNHNN and CDR2 SYGVQD (reference sequence). The CDR3 sequence: CASSESPGPPNSGYTF. DNA for the CDR3: TGCGCCAGCAGTGAGTCTCCAGGCCCCCCTAACTCTGGCTACACCTTC.

The chain couples TRBV7-2 to TRBJ2-5; 8 nucleotides agree with TRBD2. CDR1 and CDR2 from the germline V gene are SGHTA and FQGNSA. Losses at the gene ends were 6 bases for V and 2 bases for J; bases not matched to a gene: 8. This CDR3 contains 15 residues. The CDR3 bases are TGTGCCAGCAGACAAGCGGGAGTAGGACAAGAGACCCAGTACTTC. Amino acids: CASRQAGVGQETQYF. The entire variable domain, with the rest obtained from reference TRBV7-2 and TRBJ2-5, is as follows: GAGVSQSPSNKVTEKGKDVELRCDPISGHTALYWYRQSLGQGLEFLIYFQGNSAPDKSGLPSDRFSAERTGGSVSTLTIQRTQQEDSAVYLCASRQAGVGQETQYFGPGTRLLVL.

This sequence joins TRBV2 and TRBJ2-1; D possibly corresponds to TRBD1 (6 bases). CDR1 SNHLY and CDR2 FYNNEI come from the germline V gene. The CDR3 loop spans 13 amino acids. The V end was cut by 8 bases, the J end by 9 bases, with 17 bases between. The CDR3 DNA reads TGTGCCAGCGGGGACCCAGGGGCGGCTGAGCAGTTCTTC. It yields the protein CASGDPGAAEQFF.

The rearrangement uses TRBV9 and TRBJ2-2; 8 bases line up with TRBD2. CDR3 length: 16 amino acids. V dropped 1 base and J dropped 1; count of bases not matched to a gene: 3. Germline V gene data show CDR1 as SGDLS and CDR2 as YYNGEE. CDR3 region: CASSVHGGVNTGELFF. As DNA, the CDR3 is TGTGCCAGCAGCGTACACGGGGGGGTGAACACCGGGGAGCTGTTTTTT.

This chain links TRBV28 with TRBJ2-5, with D hard to call. Germline V CDR1 and CDR2: MDHEN, SYDVKM. The CDR3 runs to 14 residues. V was shortened by 1 base and J by 2 bases, with 8 bases between the two germline ends. CDR3: CASSLSQIQETQYF. In DNA form, the CDR3 reads TGTGCCAGCAGTTTATCCCAGATACAAGAGACCCAGTACTTC. The whole variable domain, remainder taken from reference TRBV28 and TRBJ2-5, is DVKVTQSSRYLVKRTGEKVFLECVQDMDHENMFWYRQDPGLGLRLIYFSYDVKMKEKGDIPEGYSVSREKKERFSLILESASTNQTSMYLCASSLSQIQETQYFGPGTRLLVL.

This chain joins TRBV18 and TRBJ2-3; weak D call: TRBD1 (7 bases). Looked up from germline, CDR1 is KGHSH and CDR2 is LQKENI. The CDR3 is 15 residues long. V shed 3 bases and J shed 2 bases, with 12 bases lying between them. This CDR3 reads CASSPRDRTTDTQYF. CDR3 coding DNA: TGTGCCAGCTCACCGCGGGACAGAACCACAGATACGCAGTATTTT.

A single count supports this clone. The chain employs TRBV6-5 and TRBJ1-4, with D maybe TRBD1 (5 bases). Trimming stripped 5 bases from V and 7 bases from J, with 17 bases between. This CDR3 is built from 15 residues. From germline, CDR1 is MNHEY and CDR2 SVGAGI. CDR3 nucleotides: TGTGCCAGCAGTCCCCACCGGCAGGGTGTTGAAAAACTGTTTTTT. Translated: CASSPHRQGVEKLFF.

This rearrangement joins TRBV19 to TRBJ2-3; a weak D match, TRBD2 (5 bases). This CDR3 has 16 residues. The V and J ends lost 8 bases and 0 bases respectively, with 18 bases between them. Germline CDR1 reads LNHDA; CDR2 reads SQIVND (reference sequence). The CDR3 reads CASSVPGSPSTDTQYF. The CDR3 nucleotides read TGTGCCAGTTCCGTCCCGGGGTCGCCAAGCACAGATACGCAGTATTTT.

A note on this clone: Distinct nucleotide sequences in the sample also encode this CDR3. The genes are TRBV6-5 and TRBJ1-1; D ambiguous. The germline gives CDR1 MNHEY, CDR2 SVGAGI. This CDR3 has 12 residues. Trimming cost V 5 bases and J 2 bases, with 6 bases left between them. The CDR3 DNA follows: TGTGCCAGCAGTCGGGGTAACACTGAAGCTTTCTTT. It translates to CASSRGNTEAFF.

The chain combines TRBV5-4 with TRBJ2-5; perhaps TRBD1 as D (5 bases). This CDR3 has 13 residues. V lost 4 bases, J lost 2 bases, and 9 bases lay in between. In germline, CDR1 is SGHNT, CDR2 YYREEE (reference sequence). DNA for the CDR3: TGTGCCAGCAGCGGGGCGATGCAAGAGACCCAGTACTTC. It is translated as CASSGAMQETQYF.

This chain uses TRBV5-1 with TRBJ2-2, with 11 bases lining up with TRBD1. J was trimmed by 7 bases and V by 4 bases; bases with no gene match: 6. CDR1 is SGHRS and CDR2 is YFSETQ in the germline V gene. This CDR3 spans 15 amino acids. DNA for the CDR3: TGCGCCAGCAGCCCAGGACAGGGGGCCGGCGGGGAGCTGTTTTTT. Residues: CASSPGQGAGGELFF.

The V gene is TRBV19, the J gene TRBJ1-1, with TRBD1 identical over 10 bases. Germline V gene lookup returns CDR1 LNHDA and CDR2 SQIVND (reference sequence). V was pared by 6 bases and J by 4 bases, with 8 bases of the junction left unmatched. CDR3 length: 15 amino acids. This CDR3 is CASSLKGTGVTEAFF. CDR3 DNA sequence: TGTGCCAGTAGCTTAAAGGGGACAGGGGTCACTGAAGCTTTCTTT.

V is TRBV6-6 and J is TRBJ2-1, with 7 bases matching TRBD1. There are 15 residues in the CDR3. Trimming cost V 4 bases and J 6 bases; bases outside gene matches: 9. Germline CDR1 MNHNY, CDR2 SVGAGI (reference sequence). Here the CDR3 reads CASSFDRARANEQFF. CDR3 nucleotides: TGTGCCAGCAGTTTCGACAGGGCAAGGGCCAATGAGCAGTTCTTC.

J is TRBJ1-1 and V is TRBV3-1 (or the pseudogene TRBV3-2), with TRBD1 as a possible D gene (5 bases). The CDR3 is made up of 13 amino acids. The germline V gene has CDR1 LGHDT and CDR2 YNNKEL (reference sequence). V lost 10 bases to trimming and J lost 0 bases, with 12 bases between them. CDR3 sequence reads: CATTRGMNTEAFF. The CDR3 DNA follows: TGTGCCACCACGCGGGGGATGAACACTGAAGCTTTCTTT.

The chain carries TRBV7-9 and TRBJ2-3; 7 nucleotides align to TRBD1. V dropped 5 bases and J dropped 0; count of bases not matched to a gene: 5. The length of the CDR3 is 15 residues. CDR1 and CDR2 from the germline V gene are SEHNR and FQNEAQ (reference sequence). Here the CDR3 reads CASSQTTGSTDTQYF. The DNA for the CDR3 is TGTGCCAGCAGCCAGACGACAGGGAGCACAGATACGCAGTATTTT.